This TCR beta chain came from a study of blood T cell repertoires in COVID-19. Across the whole study: The United States, Italy and Spain supplied acute and convalescent COVID-19 samples.

The V gene end was trimmed by 5 bases and the J gene end by 1 base; junction bases not matched to a gene: 11. The germline gives CDR1 MDHEN, CDR2 SYDVKM. This CDR3 comprises 18 residues. This clone was seen more than once but under ten times. Original methodology: Estimated nucleated cell counts came from reference gene primer amplification. Measured with immunoSEQ multiplex PCR; TCRdb has only the in-frame clones, and not every one. That table gives V, J and clone size, and the DNA gave D and trimming. The data contain fewer than 90,000 clones, approximately 85% of them singletons. The sequenced sample was peripheral blood. This rearrangement joins TRBV28 to TRBJ1-2; 12 bases fit TRBD1. The clonotype was recovered from a man in his 70s with acute or convalescent COVID-19. The DNA for the CDR3 is TGTGCCAGCAGTCGCCCGGGACAGGGGGCGATCTTTAACTATGGCTACACCTTC. This gives the protein CASSRPGQGAIFNYGYTF.